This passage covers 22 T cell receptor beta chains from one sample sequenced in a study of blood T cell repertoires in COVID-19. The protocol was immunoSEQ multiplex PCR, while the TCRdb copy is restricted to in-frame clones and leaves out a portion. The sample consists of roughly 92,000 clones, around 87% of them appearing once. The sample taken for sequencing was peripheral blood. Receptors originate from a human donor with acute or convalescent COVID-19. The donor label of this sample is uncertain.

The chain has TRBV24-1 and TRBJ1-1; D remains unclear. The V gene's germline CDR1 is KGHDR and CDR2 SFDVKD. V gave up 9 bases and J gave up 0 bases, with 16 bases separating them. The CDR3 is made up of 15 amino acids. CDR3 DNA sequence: TGTGCCACCTCGACCGGGAGCAGCTTGAACACTGAAGCTTTCTTT. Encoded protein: CATSTGSSLNTEAFF.

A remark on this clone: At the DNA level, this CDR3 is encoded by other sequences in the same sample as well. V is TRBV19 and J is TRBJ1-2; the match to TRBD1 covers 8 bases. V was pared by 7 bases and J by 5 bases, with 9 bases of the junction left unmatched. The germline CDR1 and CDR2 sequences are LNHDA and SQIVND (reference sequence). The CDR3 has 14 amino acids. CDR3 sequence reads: CASTPDRGGYGYTF. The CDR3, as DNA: TGTGCCAGTACCCCAGACAGGGGAGGTTATGGCTACACCTTC.

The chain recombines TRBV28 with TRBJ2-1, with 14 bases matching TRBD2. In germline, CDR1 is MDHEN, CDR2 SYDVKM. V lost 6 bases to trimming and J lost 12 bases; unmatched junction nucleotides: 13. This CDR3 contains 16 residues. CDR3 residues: CASRSLGTSGGDAQFF. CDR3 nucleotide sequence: TGTGCCAGCAGATCTTTGGGGACTAGCGGGGGCGACGCGCAGTTCTTC.

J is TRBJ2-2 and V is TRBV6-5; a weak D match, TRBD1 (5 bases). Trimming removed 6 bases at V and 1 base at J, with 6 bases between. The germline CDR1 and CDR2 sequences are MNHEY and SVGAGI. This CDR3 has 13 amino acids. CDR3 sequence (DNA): TGTGCCAGCAGGCAGGGGAACACCGGGGAGCTGTTTTTT. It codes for CASRQGNTGELFF.

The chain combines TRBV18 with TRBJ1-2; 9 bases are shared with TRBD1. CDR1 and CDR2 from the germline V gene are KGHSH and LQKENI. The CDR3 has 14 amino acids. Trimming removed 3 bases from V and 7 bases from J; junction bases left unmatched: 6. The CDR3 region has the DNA TGTGCCAGCTCACCGGGACAGGGCGGGATTGGCTACACCTTC. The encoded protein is CASSPGQGGIGYTF.

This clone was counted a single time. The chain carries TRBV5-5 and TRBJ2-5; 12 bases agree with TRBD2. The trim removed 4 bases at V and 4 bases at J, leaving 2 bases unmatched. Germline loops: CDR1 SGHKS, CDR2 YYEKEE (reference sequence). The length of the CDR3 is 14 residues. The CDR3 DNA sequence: TGTGCCAGCAGCCCGACTAGCGGGGGAGAGACCCAGTACTTC. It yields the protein CASSPTSGGETQYF.

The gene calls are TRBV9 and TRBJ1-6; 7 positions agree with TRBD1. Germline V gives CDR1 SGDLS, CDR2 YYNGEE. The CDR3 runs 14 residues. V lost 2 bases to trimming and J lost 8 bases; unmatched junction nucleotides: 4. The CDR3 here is CASSVRQGDSPLHF. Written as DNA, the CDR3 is TGTGCCAGCAGCGTCAGACAGGGAGATTCACCCCTCCACTTT.

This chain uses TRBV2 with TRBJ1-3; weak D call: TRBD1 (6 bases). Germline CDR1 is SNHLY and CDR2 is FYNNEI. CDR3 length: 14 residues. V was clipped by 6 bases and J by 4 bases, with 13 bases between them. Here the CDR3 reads CASRAQGKGNTIYF. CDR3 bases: TGTGCCAGCAGAGCACAGGGAAAAGGAAACACCATATATTTT.

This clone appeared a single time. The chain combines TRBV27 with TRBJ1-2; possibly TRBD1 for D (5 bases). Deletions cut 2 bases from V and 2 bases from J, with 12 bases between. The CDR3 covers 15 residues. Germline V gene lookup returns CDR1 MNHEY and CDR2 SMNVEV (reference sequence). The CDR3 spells CASSLQGAQNYGYTF. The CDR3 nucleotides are TGTGCCAGCAGTTTACAAGGGGCCCAAAACTATGGCTACACCTTC.

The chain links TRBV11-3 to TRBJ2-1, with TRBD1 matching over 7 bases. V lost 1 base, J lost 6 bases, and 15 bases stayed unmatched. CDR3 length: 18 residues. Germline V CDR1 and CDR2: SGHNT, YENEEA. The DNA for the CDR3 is TGTGCCAGCAGCTTAGGAGGTTTTGAGGGGGCGAGGGTCAATGAGCAGTTCTTC. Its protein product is CASSLGGFEGARVNEQFF.

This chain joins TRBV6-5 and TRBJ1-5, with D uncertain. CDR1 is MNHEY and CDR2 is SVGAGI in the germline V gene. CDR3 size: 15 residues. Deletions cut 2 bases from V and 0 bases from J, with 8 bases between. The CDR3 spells CASSYRQNSNQPQHF. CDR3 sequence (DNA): TGTGCCAGCAGTTACCGCCAGAATAGCAATCAGCCCCAGCATTTT.

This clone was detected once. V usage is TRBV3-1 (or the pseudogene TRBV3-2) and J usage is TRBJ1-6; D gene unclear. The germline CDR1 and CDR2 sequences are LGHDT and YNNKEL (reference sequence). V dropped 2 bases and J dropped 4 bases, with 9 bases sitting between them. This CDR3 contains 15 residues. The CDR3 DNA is TGTGCCAGCAGCCAATCGGCCGGGTATAATTCACCCCTCCACTTT. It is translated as CASSQSAGYNSPLHF.

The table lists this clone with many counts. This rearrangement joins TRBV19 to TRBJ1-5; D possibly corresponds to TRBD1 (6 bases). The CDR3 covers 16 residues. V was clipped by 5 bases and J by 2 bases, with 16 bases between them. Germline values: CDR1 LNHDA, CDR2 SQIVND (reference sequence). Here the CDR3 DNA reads TGTGCCAGTAGTCAAGACAGGCTGGTCGGCAATCAGCCCCAGCATTTT. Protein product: CASSQDRLVGNQPQHF.

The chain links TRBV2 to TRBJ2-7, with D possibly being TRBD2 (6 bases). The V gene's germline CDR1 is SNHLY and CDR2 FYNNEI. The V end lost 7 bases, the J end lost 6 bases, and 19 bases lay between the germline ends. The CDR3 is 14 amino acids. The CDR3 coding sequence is TGTGCCAGCAAACCCCGGGAGCTCCAGGGCGAGCAGTACTTC. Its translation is CASKPRELQGEQYF.

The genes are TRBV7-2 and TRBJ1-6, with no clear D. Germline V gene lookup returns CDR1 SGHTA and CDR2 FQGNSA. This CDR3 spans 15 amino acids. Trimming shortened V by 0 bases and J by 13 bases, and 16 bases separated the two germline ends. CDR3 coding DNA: TGTGCCAGCAGCTTAGCGGTTCCTAATCAAAATCCCCTCCACTTT. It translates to CASSLAVPNQNPLHF.

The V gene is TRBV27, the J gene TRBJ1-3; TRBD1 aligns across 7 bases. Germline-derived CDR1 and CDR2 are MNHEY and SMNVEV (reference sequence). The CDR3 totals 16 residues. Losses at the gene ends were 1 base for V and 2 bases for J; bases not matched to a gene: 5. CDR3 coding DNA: TGTGCCAGCAGTTTATACGGGACAGATACTGGAAACACCATATATTTT. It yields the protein CASSLYGTDTGNTIYF.

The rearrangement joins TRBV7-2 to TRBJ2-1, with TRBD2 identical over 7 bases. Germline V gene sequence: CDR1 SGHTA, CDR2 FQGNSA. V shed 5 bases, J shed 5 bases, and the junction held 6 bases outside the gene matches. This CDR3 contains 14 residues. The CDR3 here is CASSRLGLHNEQFF. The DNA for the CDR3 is TGTGCCAGCAGCAGACTGGGACTACACAATGAGCAGTTCTTC.

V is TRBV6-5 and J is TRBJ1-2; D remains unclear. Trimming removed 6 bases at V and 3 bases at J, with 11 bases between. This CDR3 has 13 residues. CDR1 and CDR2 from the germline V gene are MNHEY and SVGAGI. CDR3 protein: CASSPQLYYGYTF. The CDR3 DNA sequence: TGTGCCAGCAGCCCACAGCTGTACTATGGCTACACCTTC.

The CDR3 DNA is TGTGCCAGCAGCTTGCGGGGGGAGGATGGCTACACCTTC. It codes for CASSLRGEDGYTF. This chain connects TRBV7-9 to TRBJ1-2; D may be TRBD1 (5 bases). Trimming shortened V by 3 bases and J by 6 bases, and 11 bases separated the two germline ends. CDR3 length equals 13 residues. The germline V gene has CDR1 SEHNR and CDR2 FQNEAQ (reference sequence).

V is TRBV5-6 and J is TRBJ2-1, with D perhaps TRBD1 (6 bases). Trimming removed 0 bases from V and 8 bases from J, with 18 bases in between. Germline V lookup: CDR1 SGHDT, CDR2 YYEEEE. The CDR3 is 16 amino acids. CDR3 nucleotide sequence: TGTGCCAGCAGCTTGGGACCGGGTGAGGGGGACGATGAGCAGTTCTTC. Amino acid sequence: CASSLGPGEGDDEQFF.

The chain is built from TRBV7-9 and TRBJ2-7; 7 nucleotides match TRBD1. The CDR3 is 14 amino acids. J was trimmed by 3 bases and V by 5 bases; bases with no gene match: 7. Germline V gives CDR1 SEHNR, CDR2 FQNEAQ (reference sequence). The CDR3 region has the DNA TGTGCCAGCAGCCCCCGGGACAGACTCTACGAGCAGTACTTC. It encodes CASSPRDRLYEQYF.

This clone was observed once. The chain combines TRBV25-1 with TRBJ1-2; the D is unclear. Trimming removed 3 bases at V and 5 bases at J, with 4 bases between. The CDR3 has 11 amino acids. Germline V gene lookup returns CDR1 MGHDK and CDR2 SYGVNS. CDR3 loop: CASSESYGYTF. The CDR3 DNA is TGTGCCAGCAGTGAGAGTTATGGCTACACCTTC.